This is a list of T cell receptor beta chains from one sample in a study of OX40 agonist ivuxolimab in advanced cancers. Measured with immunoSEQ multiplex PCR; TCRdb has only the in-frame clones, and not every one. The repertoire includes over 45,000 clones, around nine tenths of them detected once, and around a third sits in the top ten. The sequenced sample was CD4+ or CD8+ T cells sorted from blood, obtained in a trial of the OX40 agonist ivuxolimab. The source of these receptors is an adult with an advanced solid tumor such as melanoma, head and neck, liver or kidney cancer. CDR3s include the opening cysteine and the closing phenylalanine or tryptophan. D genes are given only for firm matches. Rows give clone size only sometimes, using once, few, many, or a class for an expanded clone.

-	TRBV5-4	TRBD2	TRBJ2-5	TGTGCCAGCAGCTGGGCCGGGCGGGGGGCCGGAGAGACCCAGTACTTC	CASSWAGRGAGETQYF
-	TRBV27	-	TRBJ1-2	TGTGCCAGCTCCATGTGGGGCGGTGGTGGCTACACCTTC	CASSMWGGGGYTF
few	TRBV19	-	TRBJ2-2	TGTGCCAGTAGCGGACCCGGGGAGCTGTTTTTT	CASSGPGELFF
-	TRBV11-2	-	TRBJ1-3	TGTGCCAGCAGCTTAGAGGGGATAGCTGGAAACACCATATATTTT	CASSLEGIAGNTIYF
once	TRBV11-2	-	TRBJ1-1	TGTGCCAGCAGCGCGCTCAGCAGCACTGAAGCTTTCTTT	CASSALSSTEAFF
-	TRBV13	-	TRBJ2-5	TGTGCCAGGTTCGGCGGCTCAGCGACCCAGTACTTC	CARFGGSATQYF
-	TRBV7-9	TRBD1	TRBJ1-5	TGTGCCAGCACTACAGGGGGCAATCAGCCCCAGCATTTT	CASTTGGNQPQHF
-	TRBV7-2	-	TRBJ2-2	TGTGCCAGCAGCTTGGGTGTGAACACCGGGGAGCTGTTTTTT	CASSLGVNTGELFF
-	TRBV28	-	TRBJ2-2	TGTGCCAGCAGCCTGGGGCAGGGAGCCGGGGAGCTGTTTTTT	CASSLGQGAGELFF
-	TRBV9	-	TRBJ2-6	TGTGCCAGCAGCGTACCAGAGTACCCTGGGGCCAACGTCCTGACTTTC	CASSVPEYPGANVLTF
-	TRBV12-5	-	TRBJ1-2	TGTGCTAGTGGTTTGAACAGTAACTATGGCTACACCTTC	CASGLNSNYGYTF
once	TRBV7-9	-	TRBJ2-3	TGTGCCAGCAGCTCTATGCGACAGGAAGATACGCAGTATTTT	CASSSMRQEDTQYF
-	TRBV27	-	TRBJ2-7	TGTGCCAGCAGTTTACGCGGGGCTCCTATCTACGAGCAGTACTTC	CASSLRGAPIYEQYF
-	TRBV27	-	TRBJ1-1	TGTGCCAGCAGTTGGGCAGGGAACACTGAAGCTTTCTTT	CASSWAGNTEAFF
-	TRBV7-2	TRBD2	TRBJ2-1	TGTGCCAGCAGCGTTCGTGCGGGGGATTACAATGAGCAGTTCTTC	CASSVRAGDYNEQFF
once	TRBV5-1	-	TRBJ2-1	TGCGCCAGCAGCTTGTCGGGGAGCTACAATGAGCAGTTCTTC	CASSLSGSYNEQFF
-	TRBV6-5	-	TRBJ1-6	TGTGCCAGCAGTTCAGGGTACTCACCCCTCCACTTT	CASSSGYSPLHF